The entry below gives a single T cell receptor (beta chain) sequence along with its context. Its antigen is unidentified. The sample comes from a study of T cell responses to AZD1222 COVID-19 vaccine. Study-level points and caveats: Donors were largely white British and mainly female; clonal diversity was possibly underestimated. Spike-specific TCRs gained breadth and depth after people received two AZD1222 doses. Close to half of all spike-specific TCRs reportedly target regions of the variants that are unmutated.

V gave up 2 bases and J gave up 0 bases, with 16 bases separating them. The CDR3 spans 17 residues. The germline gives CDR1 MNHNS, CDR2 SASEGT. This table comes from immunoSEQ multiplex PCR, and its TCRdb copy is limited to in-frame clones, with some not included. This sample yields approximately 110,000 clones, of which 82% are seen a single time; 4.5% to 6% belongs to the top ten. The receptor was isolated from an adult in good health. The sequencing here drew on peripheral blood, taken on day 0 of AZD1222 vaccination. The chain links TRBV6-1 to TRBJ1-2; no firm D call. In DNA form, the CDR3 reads TGTGCCAGCAGTGAAAATCTGCGAACGGCAGCTAACTATGGCTACACCTTC. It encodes CASSENLRTAANYGYTF.